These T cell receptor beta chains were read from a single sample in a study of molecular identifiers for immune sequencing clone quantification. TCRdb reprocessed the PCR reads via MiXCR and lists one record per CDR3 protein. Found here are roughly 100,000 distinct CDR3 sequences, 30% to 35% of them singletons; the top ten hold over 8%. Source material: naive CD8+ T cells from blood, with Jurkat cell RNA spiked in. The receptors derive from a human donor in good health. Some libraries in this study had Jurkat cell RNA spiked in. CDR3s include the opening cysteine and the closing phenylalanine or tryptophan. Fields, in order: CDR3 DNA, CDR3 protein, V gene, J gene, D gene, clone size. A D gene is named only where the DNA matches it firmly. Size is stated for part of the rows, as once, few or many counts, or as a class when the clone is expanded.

cdr3_nt: TGTGCAACTCTTCTCGACTATGGCTACACCTTC
cdr3_aa: CATLLDYGYTF
v_call: TRBV2
j_call: TRBJ1-2
d_call: NA
clone_size: NA

cdr3_nt: TGTGCCAGCAGCCAATCCTCCTACGAGCAGTACTTC
cdr3_aa: CASSQSSYEQYF
v_call: TRBV14
j_call: TRBJ2-7
d_call: NA
clone_size: NA

cdr3_nt: TGCGGCATCGAAACAGGGCACGAGCAGTACTTC
cdr3_aa: CGIETGHEQYF
v_call: TRBV20-1
j_call: TRBJ2-7
d_call: NA
clone_size: NA

cdr3_nt: TGTACCAGCAGCTTTCCGACCGGGCCCTACGACCCCGAGCAGTACTTC
cdr3_aa: CTSSFPTGPYDPEQYF
v_call: TRBV11-2
j_call: TRBJ2-7
d_call: NA
clone_size: NA

cdr3_nt: TGTGCCAGCCGACGGACATTTGCGAACACCGGGGAGCTGTTTTTT
cdr3_aa: CASRRTFANTGELFF
v_call: TRBV6-5
j_call: TRBJ2-2
d_call: NA
clone_size: few

cdr3_nt: TGTGCCAGCAGCTTAGTTGGACCCCTCGGTGAGCAGTTCTTC
cdr3_aa: CASSLVGPLGEQFF
v_call: TRBV13
j_call: TRBJ2-1
d_call: NA
clone_size: few

cdr3_nt: TGCAGCGTTGAAGATCCTGAGACAGGGGCTCAGGGCTACACCTTC
cdr3_aa: CSVEDPETGAQGYTF
v_call: TRBV29-1
j_call: TRBJ1-2
d_call: TRBD1
clone_size: many

cdr3_nt: TGTGCCAGCAGCCCTGTTTTCAAAGAGACCCAGTACTTC
cdr3_aa: CASSPVFKETQYF
v_call: TRBV7-9
j_call: TRBJ2-5
d_call: NA
clone_size: few

cdr3_nt: TGTGCCAGCAGCCCTAGTACCGGGGAGCTGTTTTTT
cdr3_aa: CASSPSTGELFF
v_call: TRBV7-8
j_call: TRBJ2-2
d_call: NA
clone_size: NA

cdr3_nt: TGTGCCAGCAGCTCCACAGGGGATAGCACCGGGGAGCTGTTTTTT
cdr3_aa: CASSSTGDSTGELFF
v_call: TRBV5-6
j_call: TRBJ2-2
d_call: TRBD1
clone_size: few

cdr3_nt: TGCAGTGCTAGACCGTGGGACAACTACGAGCAGTACTTC
cdr3_aa: CSARPWDNYEQYF
v_call: TRBV20-1
j_call: TRBJ2-7
d_call: NA
clone_size: few

cdr3_nt: TGCAGTGCTAGGTCGGGACAGTCGTACGAGCAGTACTTC
cdr3_aa: CSARSGQSYEQYF
v_call: TRBV20-1
j_call: TRBJ2-7
d_call: TRBD1
clone_size: NA

cdr3_nt: TGTGCCAGCAGCCCCGAGACTAGCGGGAGGATAGGCCCACACACAGATACGCAGTATTTT
cdr3_aa: CASSPETSGRIGPHTDTQYF
v_call: TRBV13
j_call: TRBJ2-3
d_call: TRBD2
clone_size: few

cdr3_nt: TGTGCCAGCAGCAAAATGGTAGGGGGTTTATACGAGCAGTACTTC
cdr3_aa: CASSKMVGGLYEQYF
v_call: TRBV21-1
j_call: TRBJ2-7
d_call: NA
clone_size: NA

cdr3_nt: TGTGCCAGCAGTTTATCAGCGGGGTACGAGCAGTACTTC
cdr3_aa: CASSLSAGYEQYF
v_call: TRBV27
j_call: TRBJ2-7
d_call: TRBD2
clone_size: NA

cdr3_nt: TGCAGCGTTGAAAAGGGACTAGGCTACGAGCAGTACTTC
cdr3_aa: CSVEKGLGYEQYF
v_call: TRBV29-1
j_call: TRBJ2-7
d_call: TRBD2
clone_size: NA